This TCR beta chain was obtained from a study of T cells after yellow fever vaccination. Turning to the study itself: Preparation of the low-cell-number fractions used SMART-Seq v4 Ultra Low Input. The study, taken as a whole, reports: Reappearance after the booster was seen for most primary-vaccination clones, at roughly 96% CD4 and 70% to 90% CD8.

Universal primer sites and UMIs were introduced during 5'RACE template-switching synthesis of TCR cDNA. MiXCR, run by TCRdb on the 5' RACE reads, gives a single entry per CDR3 protein. Altogether hundreds of thousands of distinct CDR3 sequences are present, roughly a sixth being singletons, with the ten largest covering roughly a sixth. After removal of 4 bases from V and 3 bases from J, the junction contained 6 bases not matched to a gene. Germline V lookup: CDR1 WSHSY, CDR2 SAAADI. The CDR3 covers 14 residues. Points on this clonotype: Its cognate antigen is unknown.

This sequence was found in a man between 18 and 35 years old who received the YFV17D yellow fever vaccine. The specimen was PBMCs, collected before the yellow fever booster vaccination. The chain recombines TRBV10-2 with TRBJ2-7; the match to TRBD1 covers 7 bases. CDR3 amino acids: CASSGLGTDYEQYF. The CDR3 DNA follows: TGCGCCAGCAGTGGATTGGGGACAGACTACGAGCAGTACTTC.